This record looks at one T cell receptor (beta chain) sequence and its context. CDR1 and CDR2 (germline): SEHNR, FQNEAQ (reference sequence). The CDR3 totals 16 residues. J gave up 3 bases and V 5 bases, and 8 bases lay outside the gene matches. The entry originates in a study of blood T cell repertoires in COVID-19. The protocol was immunoSEQ multiplex PCR, while the TCRdb copy is restricted to in-frame clones and leaves out a portion. This table has 250,000 to 300,000 clones, about 86% appearing once. The V call is TRBV7-9, the J call TRBJ2-5; the match to TRBD1 covers 11 bases. Sample: peripheral blood. The sequence was collected from a man aged 25 to 40 with active or convalescent COVID-19. Here the CDR3 DNA reads TGTGCCAGCAGCCCCGGACAGGGGGCCGAAGAAGAGACCCAGTACTTC. Translated, it gives CASSPGQGAEEETQYF.